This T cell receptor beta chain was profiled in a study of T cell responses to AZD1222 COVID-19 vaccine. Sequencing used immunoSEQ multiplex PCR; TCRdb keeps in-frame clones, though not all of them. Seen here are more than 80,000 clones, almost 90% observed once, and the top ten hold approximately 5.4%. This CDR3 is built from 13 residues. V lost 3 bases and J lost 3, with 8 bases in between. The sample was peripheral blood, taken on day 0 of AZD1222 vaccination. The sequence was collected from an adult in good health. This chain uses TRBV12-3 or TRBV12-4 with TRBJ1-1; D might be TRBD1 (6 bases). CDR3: CASSFGQHTEAFF. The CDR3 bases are TGTGCCAGCAGTTTCGGACAGCACACTGAAGCTTTCTTT.